Described below is a single TCR beta chain sequence and its context. Its antigen is not identified. Germline V lookup: CDR1 LNHDA, CDR2 SQIVND (reference sequence). V lost 5 bases, J lost 10 bases, and 18 bases lay in between. There are 15 residues in the CDR3. This sample is drawn from a study of cytomegalovirus exposure and HLA in healthy donors. Study observations and caveats: Within an earlier analysis, most TCR beta V segments proved productive either about 87% or about 30% of the time.

It was with 60 Vbeta and 13 Jbeta primers that the PCR ran. Profiling relied on immunoSEQ multiplex PCR, and the TCRdb table lists in-frame clones only, not all of them. Counted here are tens of thousands of clones, less than 80% occurring once; the ten biggest clones make up about 3.3%. The V and J genes are TRBV19 and TRBJ1-6, with a weak D call TRBD1 (6 bases). The sample taken for sequencing was PBMCs. The TCR originated in a woman in her forties in good health and CMV-seronegative. The CDR3 here is CASSWERRGTSPLHF. The CDR3 DNA reads TGTGCCAGTAGTTGGGAGAGAAGGGGGACATCACCCCTCCACTTT.